A selection of T cell receptor beta chains follows, all from one sample in a study of blood T cell repertoires in COVID-19. Sequenced by immunoSEQ multiplex PCR; TCRdb stores in-frame clones only, minus some. There are about 250,000 clones in the sample; approximately 90% occur only once, and about 3% lies in the top ten. Source material: peripheral blood. The receptors shown here come from a young woman with active or convalescent COVID-19. The CDR3 runs from the conserved cysteine through the conserved F or W. Fields, in order: V gene, D gene, clone size, J gene, CDR3 protein. D genes are given only for firm matches. Clone sizes are given selectively: once, few, many, or a class where the clone is expanded.

>TRBV18|TRBD1|NA|TRBJ1-2
CASSEGQGEGYGYTF
>TRBV29-1|NA|NA|TRBJ1-1
CSARRDTGSTEAFF
>TRBV5-1|TRBD2|NA|TRBJ2-3
CASSLLAGGTDTQYF
>TRBV29-1|NA|NA|TRBJ2-5
CSVTYRDYQETQYF
>TRBV6-2/TRBV6-3|TRBD2|few|TRBJ2-3
CASSPILGSGESDTQYF
>TRBV29-1|NA|NA|TRBJ1-5
CSVPVCGRTGNQPQHF
>TRBV28|NA|once|TRBJ1-1
CASSSREGRVNTEAFF
>TRBV14|NA|NA|TRBJ2-7
CASSPSGARSYEQYF
>TRBV5-1|NA|NA|TRBJ1-1
CASSVTGSDTEAFF
>TRBV6-6|NA|once|TRBJ1-4
CASSSQGNEKLFF
>TRBV19|TRBD1|NA|TRBJ2-1
CATRDSSYNEQFF
>TRBV7-9|NA|NA|TRBJ2-3
CASSFTGGGTDTQYF
>TRBV6-2/TRBV6-3|NA|NA|TRBJ2-7
CASTPVGAASRKEQYF
>TRBV6-2/TRBV6-3|TRBD1|NA|TRBJ2-7
CASSYHGTGGPYEQYF
>TRBV4-3|NA|once|TRBJ1-1
CASSQSVRNTEAFF
>TRBV30|TRBD2|NA|TRBJ2-5
CAWSVGVSGGALETQYF
>TRBV10-3|NA|NA|TRBJ1-3
CAITVGPNTIYF
>TRBV3-1/TRBV3-2|TRBD1|NA|TRBJ2-1
CASSPYPSTGTEDNDGVF
>TRBV6-1|NA|NA|TRBJ2-3
CASCVDGQGGTDTQYF
>TRBV14|TRBD1|NA|TRBJ1-2
CASSRDSDYGYTF
>TRBV28|TRBD2|NA|TRBJ2-2
CATYDLPGSGGSTGELFF
>TRBV4-2|NA|NA|TRBJ1-2
CASSQERGGDYGYTF
>TRBV7-2|NA|NA|TRBJ1-3
CASSPLRAYSGNTIYF
>TRBV4-3|NA|NA|TRBJ2-7
CASSQSTASSYEQYF
>TRBV2|NA|NA|TRBJ1-4
CASSLNQVEKLFF
>TRBV7-9|TRBD2|NA|TRBJ2-5
CASSPLSGGPETQYF
>TRBV24-1|TRBD1|NA|TRBJ2-5
CATSDVGQGQETQYF
>TRBV3-1/TRBV3-2|NA|NA|TRBJ1-1
CASTLRGVGTEAFF
>TRBV21-1|NA|NA|TRBJ2-7
CASSKDAWDSGSHEQYF
>TRBV6-2/TRBV6-3|NA|NA|TRBJ1-2
CASSSRGGGSANYGYTF
>TRBV7-2|TRBD2|NA|TRBJ2-3
CASSLGLAGGLGTDTQYF
>TRBV5-4|NA|NA|TRBJ1-2
CASSAPETAGGYTF
>TRBV30|NA|NA|TRBJ1-2
CAWSPTGKNGYTF
>TRBV9|TRBD2|NA|TRBJ2-3
CASSVGSLAGGITDTQYF
>TRBV7-3|TRBD2|NA|TRBJ2-1
CASSRGLAEAEGQFF
>TRBV2|TRBD2|NA|TRBJ2-5
CASTQSGGAETQYF
>TRBV9|NA|NA|TRBJ2-7
CASSVAVGQSYEQYF
>TRBV12-2|NA|NA|TRBJ1-2
CASRPPRMGYTF
>TRBV7-8|TRBD1|NA|TRBJ2-7
CASSLGGQVNEQYF
>TRBV27|NA|NA|TRBJ1-2
CASKGRALYGYTF
>TRBV6-6|NA|NA|TRBJ1-1
CASTLQGEAFF
>TRBV7-3|NA|NA|TRBJ2-1
CASSLGTEQFF
>TRBV19|NA|NA|TRBJ1-4
CASSTGGAANEKLFF
>TRBV6-2/TRBV6-3|TRBD1|NA|TRBJ2-2
CASSSGQGSGELFF
>TRBV19|NA|NA|TRBJ1-4
CASSRDTEKLFF
>TRBV4-2|TRBD1|few|TRBJ1-4
CASSQEGTENEKLFF
>TRBV9|NA|NA|TRBJ1-3
CASSGLQGIDTIYF
>TRBV9|NA|once|TRBJ1-3
CASSEGRGNTIYF
>TRBV24-1|NA|NA|TRBJ2-5
CATSARVGYTQYF
>TRBV18|TRBD1|NA|TRBJ1-4
CASSRTGVNEKLFF
>TRBV24-1|NA|once|TRBJ2-5
CAMLSFFFPGEETQYF
>TRBV9|NA|few|TRBJ1-1
CASSVVAGRDSEAFF
>TRBV5-4|NA|NA|TRBJ2-3
CASSWAQSTDTQYF
>TRBV5-1|TRBD2|few|TRBJ2-1
CASSDSGGAFYNEQFF
>TRBV6-5|NA|NA|TRBJ1-4
CTGQLTATNEKLFF
>TRBV28|TRBD2|NA|TRBJ2-3
CASSSPGQGGLAGAADTQYF